This is a list of T cell receptor beta chains from one sample in a study of T cell responses to AZD1222 COVID-19 vaccine. Data came from immunoSEQ multiplex PCR; TCRdb stores just in-frame clones and leaves some out. The repertoire holds some 130,000 clones, with approximately 92% as singletons. Specimen: peripheral blood, collected 28 days after the second AZD1222 dose. These receptors were taken from an adult who received the AZD1222 COVID-19 vaccine. The CDR3 runs from the conserved cysteine through the conserved F or W. D genes are given only for firm matches.

- TRBV27 CASRLTGNTEAFF
- TRBV18 CASSPRGTNEKLFF
- TRBV6-2/TRBV6-3 CASSYIPGRDQPQHF
TRBD1 TRBV10-3 CAISESTGRGNTEAFF
TRBD2 TRBV10-3 CAATSAQSYEQYF
- TRBV4-3 CASSQEGGASYYGYTF
- TRBV21-1 CASSSRLAENQETQYF
TRBD1 TRBV18 CASSPLGTGTHYGYTF
- TRBV14 CASSPGGTEAFF
TRBD1 TRBV6-5 CASRDRGSSNQPQHF
- TRBV2 CASQTQRMSYEQYF
TRBD1 TRBV7-8 CASSLEWAGGSTEAFF
- TRBV5-1 CASRKGNYEQYF
- TRBV6-5 CASSPPTRGTGELFF
- TRBV7-9 CASSLSGNTGELFF
TRBD2 TRBV6-5 CASRRTSGNTGELFF
- TRBV7-2 CASSQFGTHYGYTF
- TRBV11-2 CASSLASGNTIYF
- TRBV4-3 CASSQDSTSVPYEQYF
- TRBV7-6 CASSPDGSEQFF
- TRBV18 CASSPVHYGDEQYF
- TRBV6-2/TRBV6-3 CASSYTKYNQPQHF
- TRBV29-1 CSVGSGFSEAFF
TRBD2 TRBV4-2 CASSQDAIAVVAGEQFF
TRBD1 TRBV7-6 CASSLATRDSTEAFF
- TRBV4-1 CASSQVTSEETQYF
TRBD1 TRBV7-3 CASSPRQGSYEQYF
TRBD1 TRBV28 CASSLSDRGHSPLHF
TRBD1 TRBV5-1 CASRETGGFEQYF
- TRBV19 CASSISGLPNEKLFF
- TRBV5-1 CASSAGQGISTDTQYF
TRBD1 TRBV30 CAWTDLGQGDNEQFF
- TRBV19 CASSRGIEQYF
- TRBV7-2 CASSLVPGNQPQHF
- TRBV7-6 CASSFTGSFTEAFF
- TRBV3-1/TRBV3-2 CASSQVTLGRSSGNTIYF
TRBD2 TRBV30 CAWSLTSVGPGELFF
- TRBV7-2 CATKFNGVIQETQYF
TRBD2 TRBV20-1 CSASRGEISGANVLTF
TRBD1 TRBV7-6 CASSPGQATEAFF
- TRBV6-5 CASSYGAATGELFF
TRBD1 TRBV5-6 CASSAQGGLDYGYTF
- TRBV25-1 CASSELGGGNQPQHF
- TRBV4-1 CASSHGRPALAGYTF
- TRBV11-1 CASSQGTFATDTQYF
- TRBV2 CASKGTATYEQYF
- TRBV2 CASSRGLEQYF
- TRBV12-3/TRBV12-4 CASSPAETQYF
TRBD1 TRBV6-5 CASSSYRGYGYTF
- TRBV7-2 CASSLDRTAPEAFF
- TRBV7-2 CASSFGGKETQYF